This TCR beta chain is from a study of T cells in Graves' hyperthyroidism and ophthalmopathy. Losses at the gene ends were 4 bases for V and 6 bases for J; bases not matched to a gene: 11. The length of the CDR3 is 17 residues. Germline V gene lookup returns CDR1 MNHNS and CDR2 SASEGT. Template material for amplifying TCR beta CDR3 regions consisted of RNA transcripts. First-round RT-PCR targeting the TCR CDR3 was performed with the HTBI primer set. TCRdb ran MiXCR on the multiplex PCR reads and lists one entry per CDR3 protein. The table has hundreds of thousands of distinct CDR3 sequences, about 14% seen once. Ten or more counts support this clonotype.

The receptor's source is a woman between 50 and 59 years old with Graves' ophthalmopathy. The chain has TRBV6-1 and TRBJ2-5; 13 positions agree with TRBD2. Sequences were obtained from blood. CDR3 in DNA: TGTGCCAGCAGTGCCCGGGTACTAGCGGGAGGGCCGAAGACCCAGTACTTC. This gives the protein CASSARVLAGGPKTQYF.